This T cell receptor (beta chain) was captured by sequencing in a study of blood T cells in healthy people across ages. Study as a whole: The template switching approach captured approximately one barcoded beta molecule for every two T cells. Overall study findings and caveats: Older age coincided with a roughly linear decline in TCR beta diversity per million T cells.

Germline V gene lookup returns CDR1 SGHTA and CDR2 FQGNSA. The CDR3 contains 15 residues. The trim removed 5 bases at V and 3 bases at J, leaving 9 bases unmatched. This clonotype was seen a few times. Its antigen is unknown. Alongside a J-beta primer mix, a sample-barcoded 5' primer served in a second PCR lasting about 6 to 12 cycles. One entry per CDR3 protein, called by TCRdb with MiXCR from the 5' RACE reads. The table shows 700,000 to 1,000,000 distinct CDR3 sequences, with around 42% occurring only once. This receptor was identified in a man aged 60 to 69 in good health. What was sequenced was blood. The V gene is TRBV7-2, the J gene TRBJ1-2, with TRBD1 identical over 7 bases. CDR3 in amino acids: CASSPRVTGHYGYTF. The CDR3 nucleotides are TGTGCCAGCAGCCCTAGGGTGACAGGGCACTATGGCTACACCTTC.